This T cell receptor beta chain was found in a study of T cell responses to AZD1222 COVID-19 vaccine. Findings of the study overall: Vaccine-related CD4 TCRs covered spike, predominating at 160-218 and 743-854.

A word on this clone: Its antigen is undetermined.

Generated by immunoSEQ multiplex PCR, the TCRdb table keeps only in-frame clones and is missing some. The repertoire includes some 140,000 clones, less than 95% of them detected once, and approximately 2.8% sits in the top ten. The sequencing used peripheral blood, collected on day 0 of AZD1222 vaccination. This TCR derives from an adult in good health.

Written as DNA, the CDR3 is TGCGCCAGCAGCTTGTACCCCTCGGGACAGGGGAACAAGCAGTACTTC. It translates to CASSLYPSGQGNKQYF. V and J are TRBV5-1 and TRBJ2-7; 10 nucleotides match TRBD1. The J segment lost 8 bases and the V segment lost 1 base, leaving 12 bases of the junction unmatched. CDR3 size: 16 residues. Looked up from germline, CDR1 is SGHRS and CDR2 is YFSETQ.